This T cell receptor beta chain appears in the sequencing data of a study of CD8+CD57+ T cells in acquired aplastic anemia. About the study: The sorted CD4+ and CD8+ cells yielded an average approximately 3.2 ug of DNA.

This clonotype was seen a single time. Antigen: not known. The use of genomic DNA as template underpinned the TCR beta VDJ and CDR3 profiling. One entry per CDR3 protein results from TCRdb running MiXCR on the reads. The data hold 200,000 or so distinct CDR3 sequences, with around 65% observed a single time. The study, taken as a whole, reports: Patients and controls had CD8+ Simpson's diversity values that were not significantly distinct. Patients and controls turned out to have approximately 29 CD8+ CDR3 sequences in common.

The trim removed 1 base at V and 8 bases at J, leaving 11 bases unmatched. This CDR3 has 16 amino acids. CDR1 is SGHVS, CDR2 FQNEAQ, per germline. Sequences were obtained from sorted CD4+, CD8+, or CD8+CD57+ T cells (not recorded which) from PBMCs. This receptor was taken from a human donor with severe aplastic anemia or a healthy control (not recorded which). The chain has TRBV7-8 and TRBJ1-1, with 9 bases matching TRBD1. The CDR3 nucleotides are TGTGCCAGCAGCTTAGTTTCAACAGGGGGCTTCCCCGAAGCTTTCTTT. Its translation is CASSLVSTGGFPEAFF.